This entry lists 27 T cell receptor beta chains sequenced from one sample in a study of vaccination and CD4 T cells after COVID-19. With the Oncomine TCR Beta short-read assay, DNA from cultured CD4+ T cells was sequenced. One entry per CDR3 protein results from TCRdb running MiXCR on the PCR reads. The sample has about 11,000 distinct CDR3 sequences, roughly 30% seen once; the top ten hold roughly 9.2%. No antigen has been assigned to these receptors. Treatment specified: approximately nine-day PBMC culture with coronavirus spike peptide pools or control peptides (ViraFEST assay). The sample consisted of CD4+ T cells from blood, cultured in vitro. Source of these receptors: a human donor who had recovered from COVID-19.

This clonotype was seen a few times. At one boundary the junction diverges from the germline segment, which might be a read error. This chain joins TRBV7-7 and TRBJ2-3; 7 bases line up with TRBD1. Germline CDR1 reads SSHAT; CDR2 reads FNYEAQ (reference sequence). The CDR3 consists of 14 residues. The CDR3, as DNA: TGTGCTAGCAGCATCGGACAGGAAACAGATACGCAGTATTTT. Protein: CASSIGQETDTQYF.

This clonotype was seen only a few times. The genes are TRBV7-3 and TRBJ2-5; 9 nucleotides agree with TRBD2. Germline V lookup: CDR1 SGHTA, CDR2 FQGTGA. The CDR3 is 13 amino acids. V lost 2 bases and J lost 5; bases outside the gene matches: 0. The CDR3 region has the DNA TGTGCCAGCAGCTTAGCGGGAGGGGAGACCCAGTACTTC. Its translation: CASSLAGGETQYF.

CDR3 bases: TGTGCCAGCAGCTTAGGAGCTAACTCCTACGAGCAGTACTTC. Translation: CASSLGANSYEQYF. This chain links TRBV7-2 with TRBJ2-7; D gene ambiguous. Germline CDR1 is SGHTA and CDR2 is FQGNSA. Trimming removed 1 base at V and 0 bases at J, with 7 bases between. The CDR3 spans 14 residues.

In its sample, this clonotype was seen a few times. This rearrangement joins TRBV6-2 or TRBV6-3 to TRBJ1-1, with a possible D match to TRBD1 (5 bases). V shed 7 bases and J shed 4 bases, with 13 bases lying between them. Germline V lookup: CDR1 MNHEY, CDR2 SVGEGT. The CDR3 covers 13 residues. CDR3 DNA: TGTGCCAGCACGGCGTCGGGGCTCACTGAAGCTTTCTTT. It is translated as CASTASGLTEAFF.

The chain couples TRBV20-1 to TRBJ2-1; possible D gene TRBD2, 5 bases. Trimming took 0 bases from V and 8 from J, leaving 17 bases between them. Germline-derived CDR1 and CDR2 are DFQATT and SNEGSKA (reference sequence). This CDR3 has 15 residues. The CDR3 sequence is CSARDGRTGRDEQFF. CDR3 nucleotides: TGCAGTGCTAGAGATGGCCGGACCGGGCGGGATGAGCAGTTCTTC.

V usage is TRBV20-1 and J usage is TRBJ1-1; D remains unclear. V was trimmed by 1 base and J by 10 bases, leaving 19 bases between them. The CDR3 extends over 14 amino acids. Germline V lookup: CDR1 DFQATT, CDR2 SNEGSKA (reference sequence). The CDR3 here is CSARGDGPNPTAFF. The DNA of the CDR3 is TGCAGTGCTAGAGGAGACGGACCTAACCCTACAGCTTTCTTT.

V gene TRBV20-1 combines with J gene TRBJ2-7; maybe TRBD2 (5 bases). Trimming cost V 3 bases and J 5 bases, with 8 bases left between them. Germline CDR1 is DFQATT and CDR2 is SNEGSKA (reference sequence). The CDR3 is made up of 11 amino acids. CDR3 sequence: CSASTGDEQYF. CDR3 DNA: TGCAGTGCTAGTACCGGGGACGAGCAGTACTTC.

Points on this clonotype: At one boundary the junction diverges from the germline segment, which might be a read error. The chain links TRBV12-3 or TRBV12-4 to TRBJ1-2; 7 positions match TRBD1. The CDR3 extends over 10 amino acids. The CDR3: CASGGGQSSF. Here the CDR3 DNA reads TGTGCCAGCGGAGGGGGACAGTCCTCCTTC.

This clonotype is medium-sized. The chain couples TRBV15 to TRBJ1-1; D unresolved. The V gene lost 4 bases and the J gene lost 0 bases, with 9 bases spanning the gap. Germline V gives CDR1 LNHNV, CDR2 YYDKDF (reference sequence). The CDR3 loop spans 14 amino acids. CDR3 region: CATSTAVLNTEAFF. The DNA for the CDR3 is TGTGCCACCAGCACCGCGGTATTGAACACTGAAGCTTTCTTT.

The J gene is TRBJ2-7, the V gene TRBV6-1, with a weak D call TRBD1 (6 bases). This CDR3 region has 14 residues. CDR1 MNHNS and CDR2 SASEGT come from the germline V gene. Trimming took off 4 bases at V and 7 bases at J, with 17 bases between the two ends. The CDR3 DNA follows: TGTGCCAGCAGTGCTTTGCGGACAGCCCCGGAGCAGTACTTC. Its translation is CASSALRTAPEQYF.

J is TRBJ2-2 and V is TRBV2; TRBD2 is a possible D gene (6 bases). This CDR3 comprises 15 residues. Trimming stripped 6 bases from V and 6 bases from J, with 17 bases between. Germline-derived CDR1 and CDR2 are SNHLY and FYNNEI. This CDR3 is CASRYYGGDAGELFF. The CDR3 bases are TGTGCCAGCAGATATTACGGAGGGGACGCCGGGGAGCTGTTTTTT.

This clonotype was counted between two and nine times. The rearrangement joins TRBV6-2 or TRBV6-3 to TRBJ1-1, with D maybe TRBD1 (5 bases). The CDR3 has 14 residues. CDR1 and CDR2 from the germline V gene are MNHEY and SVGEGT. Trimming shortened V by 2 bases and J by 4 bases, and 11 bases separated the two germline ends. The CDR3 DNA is TGTGCCAGCAGTTACGCAGGGTCTCCCACTGAAGCTTTCTTT. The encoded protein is CASSYAGSPTEAFF.

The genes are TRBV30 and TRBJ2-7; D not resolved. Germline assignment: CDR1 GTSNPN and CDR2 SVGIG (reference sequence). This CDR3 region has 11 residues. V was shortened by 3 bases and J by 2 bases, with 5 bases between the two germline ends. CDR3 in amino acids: CAWRGPYEQYF. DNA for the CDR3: TGTGCCTGGAGGGGCCCCTACGAGCAGTACTTC.

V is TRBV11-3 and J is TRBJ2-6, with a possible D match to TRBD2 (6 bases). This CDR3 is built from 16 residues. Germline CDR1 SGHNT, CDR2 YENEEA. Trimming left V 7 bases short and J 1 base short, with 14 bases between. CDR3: CASTRPAGSGANVLTF. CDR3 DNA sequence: TGTGCCAGCACCCGTCCCGCGGGGTCTGGGGCCAACGTCCTGACTTTC.

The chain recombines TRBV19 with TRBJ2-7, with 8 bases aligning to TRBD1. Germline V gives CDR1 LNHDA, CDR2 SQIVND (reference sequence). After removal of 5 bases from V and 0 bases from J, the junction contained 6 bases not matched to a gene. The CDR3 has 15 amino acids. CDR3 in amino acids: CASSRTGGISYEQYF. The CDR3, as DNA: TGTGCCAGTAGTCGTACAGGGGGTATCTCCTACGAGCAGTACTTC.

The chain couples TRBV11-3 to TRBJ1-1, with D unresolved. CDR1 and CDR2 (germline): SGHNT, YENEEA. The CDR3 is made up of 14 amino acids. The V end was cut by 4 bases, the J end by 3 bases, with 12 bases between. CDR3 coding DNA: TGTGCCAGCAGCTCTCGGACCGGGGACACTGAAGCTTTCTTT. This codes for CASSSRTGDTEAFF.

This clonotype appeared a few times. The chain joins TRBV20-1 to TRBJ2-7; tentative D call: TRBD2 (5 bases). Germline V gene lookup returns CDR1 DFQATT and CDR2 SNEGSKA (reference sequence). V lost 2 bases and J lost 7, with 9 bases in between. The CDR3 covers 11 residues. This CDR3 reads CSARRGNEQYF. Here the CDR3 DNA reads TGCAGTGCTAGAAGAGGGAATGAGCAGTACTTC.

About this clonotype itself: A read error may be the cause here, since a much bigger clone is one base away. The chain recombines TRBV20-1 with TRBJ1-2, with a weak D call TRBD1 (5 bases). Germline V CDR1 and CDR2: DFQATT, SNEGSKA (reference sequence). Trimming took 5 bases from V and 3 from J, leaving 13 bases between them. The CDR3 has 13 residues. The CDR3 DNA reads TGCAGTGCTGGCCAGGGCGGGGACTATGGCTACACCTTC. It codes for CSAGQGGDYGYTF.

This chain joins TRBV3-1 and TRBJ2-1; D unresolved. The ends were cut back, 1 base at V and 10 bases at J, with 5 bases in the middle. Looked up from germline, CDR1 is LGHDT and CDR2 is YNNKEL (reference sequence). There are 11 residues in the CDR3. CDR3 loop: CASSQVGEQFF. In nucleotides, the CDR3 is TGTGCCAGCAGCCAAGTTGGCGAGCAGTTCTTC.

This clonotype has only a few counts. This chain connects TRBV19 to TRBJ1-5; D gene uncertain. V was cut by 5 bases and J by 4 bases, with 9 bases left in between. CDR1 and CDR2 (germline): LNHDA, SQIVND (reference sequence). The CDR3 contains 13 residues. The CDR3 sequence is CASSGSINQPQHF. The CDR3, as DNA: TGTGCCAGTAGTGGGTCAATAAATCAGCCCCAGCATTTT.

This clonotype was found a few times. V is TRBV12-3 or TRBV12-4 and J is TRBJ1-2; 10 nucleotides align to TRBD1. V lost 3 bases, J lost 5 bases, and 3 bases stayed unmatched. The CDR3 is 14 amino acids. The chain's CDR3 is CASSFRGQGYGYTF. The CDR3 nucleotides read TGTGCCAGCAGTTTTCGGGGACAGGGGTATGGCTACACCTTC.

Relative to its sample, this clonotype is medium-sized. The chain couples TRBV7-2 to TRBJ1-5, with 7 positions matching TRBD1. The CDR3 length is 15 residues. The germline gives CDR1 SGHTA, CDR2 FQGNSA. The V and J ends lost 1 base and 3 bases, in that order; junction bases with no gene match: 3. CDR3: CASSLGGGNNQPQHF. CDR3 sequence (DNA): TGTGCCAGCAGCTTAGGAGGGGGCAACAATCAGCCCCAGCATTTT.

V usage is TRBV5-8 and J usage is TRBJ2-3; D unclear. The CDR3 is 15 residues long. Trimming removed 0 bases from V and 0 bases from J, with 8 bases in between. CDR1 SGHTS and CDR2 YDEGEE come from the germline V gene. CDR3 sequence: CASSLDLGSTDTQYF. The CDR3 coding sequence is TGTGCCAGCAGCTTGGATCTGGGGAGCACAGATACGCAGTATTTT.

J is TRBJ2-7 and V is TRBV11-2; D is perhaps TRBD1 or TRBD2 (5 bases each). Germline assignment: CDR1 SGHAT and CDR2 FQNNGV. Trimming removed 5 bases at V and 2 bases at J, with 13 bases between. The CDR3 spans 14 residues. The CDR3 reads CASSLNEGPYEQYF. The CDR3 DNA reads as TGTGCCAGCAGCCTTAACGAGGGACCCTACGAGCAGTACTTC. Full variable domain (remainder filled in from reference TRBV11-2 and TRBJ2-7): EAGVAQSPRYKIIEKRQSVAFWCNPISGHATLYWYQQILGQGPKLLIQFQNNGVVDDSQLPKDRFSAERLKGVDSTLKIQPAKLEDSAVYLCASSLNEGPYEQYFGPGTRLTVT.

The CDR3 DNA reads as TGTGCCAGCAGTTGGGGGCAGACTAACTATGGCTACACCTTC. It yields the protein CASSWGQTNYGYTF. The gene calls are TRBV28 and TRBJ1-2; D might be TRBD1 (6 bases). CDR1 and CDR2 from the germline V gene are MDHEN and SYDVKM. The CDR3 is 14 residues long. The ends were cut back, 4 bases at V and 0 bases at J, with 9 bases in the middle.

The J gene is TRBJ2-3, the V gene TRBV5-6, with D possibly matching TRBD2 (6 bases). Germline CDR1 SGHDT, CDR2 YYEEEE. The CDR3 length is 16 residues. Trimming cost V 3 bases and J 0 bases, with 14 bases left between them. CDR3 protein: CASSSTGETSTDTQYF. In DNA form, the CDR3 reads TGTGCCAGCAGCTCCACGGGGGAAACTAGCACAGATACGCAGTATTTT.

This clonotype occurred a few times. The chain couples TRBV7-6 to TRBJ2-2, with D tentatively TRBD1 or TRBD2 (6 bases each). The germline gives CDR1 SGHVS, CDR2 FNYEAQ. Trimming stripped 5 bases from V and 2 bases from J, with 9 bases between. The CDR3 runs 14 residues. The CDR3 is CASSLGGNTGELFF. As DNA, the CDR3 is TGTGCCAGCAGCCTCGGGGGCAACACCGGGGAGCTGTTTTTT.